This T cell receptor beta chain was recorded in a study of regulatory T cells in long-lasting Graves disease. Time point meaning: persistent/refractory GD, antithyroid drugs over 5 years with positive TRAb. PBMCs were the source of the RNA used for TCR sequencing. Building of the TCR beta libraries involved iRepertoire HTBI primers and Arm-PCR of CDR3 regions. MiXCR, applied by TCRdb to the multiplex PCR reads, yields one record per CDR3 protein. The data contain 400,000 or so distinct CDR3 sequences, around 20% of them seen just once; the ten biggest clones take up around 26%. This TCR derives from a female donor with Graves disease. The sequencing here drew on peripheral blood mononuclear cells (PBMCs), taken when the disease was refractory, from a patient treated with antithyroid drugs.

CDR3 region: CASSAAGNYEQYF. CDR3 coding DNA: TGTGCCAGCAGCGCAGCCGGGAACTACGAGCAGTACTTC. The chain employs TRBV11-2 and TRBJ2-7, with D perhaps matching TRBD2 (5 bases). Germline loops: CDR1 SGHAT, CDR2 FQNNGV. V lost 5 bases, J lost 3 bases, and 11 bases lay in between. CDR3 length equals 13 residues.